Listed here are 30 T cell receptor beta chains from one sample, sequenced in a study of T cells in narcolepsy. Method: immunoSEQ multiplex PCR; TCRdb's copy keeps in-frame clones and lacks some. The sample has 30,000 to 45,000 clones; around 87% are singletons. The sequencing input was CD45RA- memory CD4+ T cells from PBMCs. The receptors derive from a human donor with narcolepsy.

The V gene is TRBV9, the J gene TRBJ1-2; maybe TRBD1 (5 bases). This CDR3 has 13 amino acids. V lost 0 bases and J lost 8, with 11 bases in between. Germline CDR1 SGDLS, CDR2 YYNGEE. The CDR3 DNA is TGTGCCAGCAGCGTAGACCCAGGGAAGGGCTACACCTTC. It yields the protein CASSVDPGKGYTF.

Only a few counts were recorded for this clone. This chain links TRBV5-1 with TRBJ1-5; D possibly corresponds to TRBD1 (6 bases). The V end lost 0 bases, the J end lost 2 bases, and 9 bases lay between the germline ends. The CDR3 length is 15 residues. In germline, CDR1 is SGHRS, CDR2 YFSETQ. The CDR3, as DNA: TGCGCCAGCAGCTTGGGTTCAGGGGGCAATCAGCCCCAGCATTTT. This gives the protein CASSLGSGGNQPQHF. Using reference TRBV5-1 and TRBJ1-5 for the parts outside the CDR3, the full variable domain is KAGVTQTPRYLIKTRGQQVTLSCSPISGHRSVSWYQQTPGQGLQFLFEYFSETQRNKGNFPGRFSGRQFSNSRSEMNVSTLELGDSALYLCASSLGSGGNQPQHFGDGTRLSIL.

This rearrangement joins TRBV29-1 to TRBJ1-5; D unresolved. Germline assignment: CDR1 SQVTM and CDR2 ANQGSEA. V was shortened by 4 bases and J by 3 bases, with 13 bases between the two germline ends. This CDR3 contains 14 residues. The CDR3 DNA reads TGCAGCGTTGGAGAAAGTCGCACCAATCAGCCCCAGCATTTT. It codes for CSVGESRTNQPQHF.

The rearrangement uses TRBV2 and TRBJ2-3, with 7 positions matching TRBD2. This CDR3 region has 15 residues. V dropped 3 bases and J dropped 4; count of bases not matched to a gene: 7. Germline V gene sequence: CDR1 SNHLY, CDR2 FYNNEI. The CDR3: CASSDVGGIPDTQYF. CDR3 coding DNA: TGTGCCAGCAGTGATGTGGGAGGGATTCCAGATACGCAGTATTTT.

This clone was recorded a few times. V usage is TRBV5-1 and J usage is TRBJ1-1; 7 bases fit TRBD1. The CDR3 is 14 amino acids. Trimming at V came to 4 bases and at J to 2 bases, leaving 5 bases not matched to a gene. The germline gives CDR1 SGHRS, CDR2 YFSETQ. In DNA, the CDR3 is TGCGCCAGCAGCCAGACAGGGCCCAACACTGAAGCTTTCTTT. Protein: CASSQTGPNTEAFF.

The V call is TRBV6-1, the J call TRBJ1-6; D remains unclear. This CDR3 is 14 amino acids long. The V gene lost 3 bases and the J gene lost 10 bases, with 13 bases spanning the gap. Germline V gene data show CDR1 as MNHNS and CDR2 as SASEGT. This CDR3 is CASSEDGRRSPLHF. The CDR3 coding sequence is TGTGCCAGCAGTGAGGACGGACGGCGCTCACCCCTCCACTTT.

This chain uses TRBV9 with TRBJ2-3; 7 positions match TRBD2. Trimming removed 6 bases from V and 2 bases from J; junction bases left unmatched: 12. CDR1 is SGDLS and CDR2 is YYNGEE in the germline V gene. This CDR3 is built from 16 residues. CDR3 DNA sequence: TGTGCCAGCACCCCTCTTCCCAGCGGGACCACAGATACGCAGTATTTT. Translation: CASTPLPSGTTDTQYF. Filled out from reference TRBV9 and TRBJ2-3, the complete variable domain reads DSGVTQTPKHLITATGQRVTLRCSPRSGDLSVYWYQQSLDQGLQFLIQYYNGEERAKGNILERFSAQQFPDLHSELNLSSLELGDSALYFCASTPLPSGTTDTQYFGPGTRLTVL.

CDR3 in DNA: TGTGCCAGCAGTTTTGGGGATGGCAATGGCTACGAGCAGTACTTC. It codes for CASSFGDGNGYEQYF. The rearrangement uses TRBV28 and TRBJ2-5; D not certain. The DNA end lines up better with TRBJ2-7; the J call may be wrong. Germline V lookup: CDR1 MDHEN, CDR2 SYDVKM. The CDR3 is made up of 15 amino acids.

Concerning this clone: Other nucleotide sequences from this sample produce the same CDR3. The chain combines TRBV30 with TRBJ1-6, with D perhaps TRBD1 (5 bases). The germline V gene has CDR1 GTSNPN and CDR2 SVGIG (reference sequence). Trimming shortened V by 0 bases and J by 10 bases, and 7 bases separated the two germline ends. The length of the CDR3 is 12 residues. The CDR3 sequence: CAWSVGGSPLHF. CDR3 coding DNA: TGTGCCTGGAGTGTTGGGGGATCACCCCTCCACTTT.

The V and J genes are TRBV6-5 and TRBJ2-2, with a tentative D call TRBD1 (5 bases). Trimming cost V 0 bases and J 6 bases, with 11 bases left between them. The CDR3 is 15 amino acids. CDR1 is MNHEY and CDR2 is SVGAGI in the germline V gene. The CDR3 nucleotides read TGTGCCAGCAGTTACTCTAGGGGCAGGGCCGGGGAGCTGTTTTTT. Its translation is CASSYSRGRAGELFF.

A few counts support this clone. This chain joins TRBV5-1 and TRBJ2-1; 9 bases line up with TRBD2. Germline V gene sequence: CDR1 SGHRS, CDR2 YFSETQ. CDR3 length: 15 amino acids. V lost 2 bases, J lost 7 bases, and 7 bases stayed unmatched. Written as DNA, the CDR3 is TGCGCCAGCAGCTTAGCGGGGGGAGTGGGAAATGAGCAGTTCTTC. Encoded protein: CASSLAGGVGNEQFF.

The rearrangement uses TRBV15 and TRBJ1-4, with D possibly being TRBD1 (5 bases). Looked up from germline, CDR1 is LNHNV and CDR2 is YYDKDF (reference sequence). The germline V and J ends were trimmed by 0 bases and 8 bases, with 19 bases remaining between them. This CDR3 contains 17 residues. CDR3 residues: CATSRDTPIGEGEKLFF. CDR3 DNA sequence: TGTGCCACCAGCAGAGATACCCCGATCGGAGAGGGGGAAAAACTGTTTTTT.

This clone occurred a few times. The chain couples TRBV6-1 to TRBJ1-1, with D hard to call. Germline assignment: CDR1 MNHNS and CDR2 SASEGT. The CDR3 spans 13 residues. V was cut by 4 bases and J by 2 bases, with 8 bases left in between. This chain's CDR3 is CASSGGANTEAFF. The CDR3 nucleotides read TGTGCCAGCAGTGGAGGAGCTAACACTGAAGCTTTCTTT.

V is TRBV7-6 and J is TRBJ2-5; TRBD2 agrees at 7 bases. This CDR3 region has 13 residues. Germline CDR1 SGHVS, CDR2 FNYEAQ. With V trimmed by 6 bases and J by 3 bases, 4 bases remained unmatched. The CDR3 is CASRGGTEETQYF. The CDR3 nucleotides are TGTGCCAGCAGGGGGGGGACTGAAGAGACCCAGTACTTC.

The rearrangement links TRBV23-1 to TRBJ1-1; D is unresolved. TRBV23-1 is treated as an ORF (open reading frame) with a function not yet certain. V gave up 7 bases and J gave up 4 bases, with 16 bases separating them. This CDR3 comprises 14 residues. CDR3 protein: CASISREVCTEAFF. In DNA, the CDR3 is TGCGCCAGCATTTCGAGGGAGGTTTGCACTGAAGCTTTCTTT.

The J gene is TRBJ2-1, the V gene TRBV10-3; 10 bases agree with TRBD1. V lost 10 bases to trimming and J lost 4 bases; unmatched junction nucleotides: 1. Germline V lookup: CDR1 ENHRY, CDR2 SYGVKD. This CDR3 spans 12 amino acids. The CDR3 DNA reads TGTGCCACGGGACAGGGGTACAATGAGCAGTTCTTC. This codes for CATGQGYNEQFF.

The chain joins TRBV28 to TRBJ2-7; possibly TRBD1 for D (7 bases). The CDR3 sequence is 13 residues long. V was shortened by 8 bases and J by 7 bases, with 18 bases between the two germline ends. The V gene's germline CDR1 is MDHEN and CDR2 SYDVKM. The CDR3 DNA reads TGTGCCAGCCACGGACAGGCCGGGGGAGAGCAGTACTTC. It yields the protein CASHGQAGGEQYF. Variable domain in full (rest from reference TRBV28 and TRBJ2-7): DVKVTQSSRYLVKRTGEKVFLECVQDMDHENMFWYRQDPGLGLRLIYFSYDVKMKEKGDIPEGYSVSREKKERFSLILESASTNQTSMYLCASHGQAGGEQYFGPGTRLTVT.

The CDR3 sequence is CATSRGTGNSGNTIYF. CDR3 coding DNA: TGTGCCACCAGCAGAGGTACAGGAAACTCTGGAAACACCATATATTTT. The chain couples TRBV15 to TRBJ1-3; D may be TRBD1 (5 bases). The CDR3 loop spans 16 amino acids. Trimming pared 1 base from V and 0 bases from J, leaving 10 bases between. CDR1 LNHNV and CDR2 YYDKDF come from the germline V gene (reference sequence).

This clone was counted once. V usage is TRBV28 and J usage is TRBJ2-1, with 11 bases fitting TRBD2. Looked up from germline, CDR1 is MDHEN and CDR2 is SYDVKM. The CDR3 totals 16 residues. With V trimmed by 1 base and J by 6 bases, 5 bases remained unmatched. The CDR3 protein is CASSLFSGRAGNEQFF. In DNA form, the CDR3 reads TGTGCCAGCAGTTTATTTAGCGGGAGGGCCGGCAATGAGCAGTTCTTC.

This clone came up once. V usage is TRBV28 and J usage is TRBJ1-2; TRBD1 matches 7 bases. V was clipped by 6 bases and J by 8 bases; unmatched bases: 12. CDR1 and CDR2 (germline): MDHEN, SYDVKM. The CDR3 length is 14 residues. The CDR3 here is CASSSTGQYEGYTF. CDR3 DNA sequence: TGTGCCAGCAGCAGTACGGGACAGTATGAGGGCTACACCTTC.

The gene calls are TRBV5-1 and TRBJ1-2; D remains unclear. Deletions cut 3 bases from V and 0 bases from J, with 6 bases between. CDR1 SGHRS and CDR2 YFSETQ come from the germline V gene. The CDR3 consists of 13 residues. The CDR3 DNA reads as TGCGCCAGCAGCTCCCAAGCTAACTATGGCTACACCTTC. It encodes CASSSQANYGYTF.

V and J are TRBV4-3 and TRBJ2-3; possibly TRBD2 for D (6 bases). This CDR3 is 14 amino acids long. Between the trimmed V and J ends, which lost 3 bases and 3 bases, there was a span of 10 bases. The germline gives CDR1 LGHNA, CDR2 YSLEER. The CDR3 region has the DNA TGCGCCAGCAGCCAGACTAGGCGGACAGATACGCAGTATTTT. It yields the protein CASSQTRRTDTQYF.

This chain joins TRBV5-1 and TRBJ1-1, with TRBD1 identical over 8 bases. Losses at the gene ends were 4 bases for V and 6 bases for J; bases not matched to a gene: 2. The CDR3 is 12 residues long. The germline V gene has CDR1 SGHRS and CDR2 YFSETQ. The CDR3: CASSEQGAEAFF. In nucleotides, the CDR3 is TGCGCCAGCAGCGAACAGGGGGCTGAAGCTTTCTTT.

The rearrangement uses TRBV6-1 and TRBJ2-5; 9 bases are a match to TRBD1. The last part of the DNA fits TRBJ2-7 better; the J call may be wrong. CDR3 length equals 12 residues. In germline, CDR1 is MNHNS, CDR2 SASEGT. The CDR3 nucleotides are TGTGCCAGTGCGGGACAGGGTGACGAGCAGTACTTC. It yields the protein CASAGQGDEQYF.

The chain recombines TRBV6-1 with TRBJ2-7; weak D call: TRBD1 (6 bases). V dropped 4 bases and J dropped 5 bases, with 18 bases sitting between them. CDR3 size: 15 residues. The V gene's germline CDR1 is MNHNS and CDR2 SASEGT. CDR3 region: CASSVQQGRGDEQYF. The CDR3 DNA sequence: TGTGCCAGCAGTGTACAACAGGGTCGTGGGGACGAGCAGTACTTC.

The chain uses TRBV6-5 and TRBJ2-7, with D possibly TRBD2 on 5 matching bases. Trimming took 7 bases from V and 2 from J, leaving 15 bases between them. Germline V gene sequence: CDR1 MNHEY, CDR2 SVGAGI. The CDR3 spans 14 residues. CDR3 nucleotide sequence: TGTGCCAGCACCGGGCGGGCTATACCCTACGAGCAGTACTTC. Protein sequence: CASTGRAIPYEQYF.

V and J are TRBV6-1 and TRBJ1-6, with D perhaps TRBD1 (6 bases). Germline CDR1 is MNHNS and CDR2 is SASEGT. Trimming removed 0 bases from V and 8 bases from J, with 11 bases in between. CDR3 length: 15 amino acids. The CDR3 nucleotides read TGTGCCAGCAGTGAAGCTCACAGGGTTGATTCACCCCTCCACTTT. Translating it yields CASSEAHRVDSPLHF.

This clone was seen a single time. The chain combines TRBV21-1 with TRBJ2-7. TRBV21-1 is given as a pseudogene. The CDR3 is made up of 14 amino acids. In DNA, the CDR3 is TGTGCCAGCAGCTCTCCTCTTGGGTCCTACGAGCAGTACTTC. Encoded protein: CASSSPLGSYEQYF.

V and J are TRBV11-1 and TRBJ2-1, with D tentatively TRBD2 (5 bases). V was trimmed by 5 bases and J by 6 bases, leaving 11 bases between them. Per germline, CDR1 SGHAT and CDR2 FQDESV (reference sequence). The CDR3 sequence is 13 residues long. CDR3 loop: CASSSTSSNEQFF. CDR3 sequence (DNA): TGTGCCAGCAGCAGCACTAGTTCCAATGAGCAGTTCTTC.

V usage is TRBV30 and J usage is TRBJ1-4; tentatively, D is TRBD1 (5 bases). This CDR3 is built from 13 residues. Germline-derived CDR1 and CDR2 are GTSNPN and SVGIG (reference sequence). V lost 2 bases to trimming and J lost 8 bases, with 12 bases between them. The CDR3: CAWSLPRGEKLFF. In DNA, the CDR3 is TGTGCCTGGAGTTTACCCCGGGGCGAAAAACTGTTTTTT.